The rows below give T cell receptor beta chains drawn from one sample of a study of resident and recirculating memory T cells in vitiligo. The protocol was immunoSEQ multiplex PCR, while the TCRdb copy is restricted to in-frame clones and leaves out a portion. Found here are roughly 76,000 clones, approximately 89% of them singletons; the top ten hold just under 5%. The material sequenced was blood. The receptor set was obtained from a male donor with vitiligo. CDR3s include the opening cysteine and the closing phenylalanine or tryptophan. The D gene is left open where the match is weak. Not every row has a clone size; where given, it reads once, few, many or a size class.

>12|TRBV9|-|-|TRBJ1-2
CASRTAKDGYTF
TGTGCCAGCAGGACTGCGAAGGATGGCTACACCTTC
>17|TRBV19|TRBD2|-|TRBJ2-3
CASRSLGTSGTTDTQYF
TGTGCCAGTAGATCATTAGGGACTAGCGGGACCACAGATACGCAGTATTTT
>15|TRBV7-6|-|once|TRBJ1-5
CASSLAPRANQPQHF
TGTGCCAGCAGCTTAGCCCCCAGGGCCAATCAGCCCCAGCATTTT
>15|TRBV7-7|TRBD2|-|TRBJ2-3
CASSLGSGVTDTQYF
TGTGCCAGCAGCTTAGGTAGCGGGGTCACAGATACGCAGTATTTT
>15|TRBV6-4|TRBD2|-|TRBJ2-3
CASSDGGGAEDTQYF
TGTGCCAGCAGTGACGGCGGGGGGGCGGAGGATACGCAGTATTTT
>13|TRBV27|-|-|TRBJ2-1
CASSLGGYNEQFF
TGTGCCAGCAGTTTAGGGGGGTACAATGAGCAGTTCTTC
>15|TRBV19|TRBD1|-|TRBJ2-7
CASSPGQGVLYEQYF
TGTGCCAGTAGTCCTGGACAGGGGGTCCTCTACGAGCAGTACTTC
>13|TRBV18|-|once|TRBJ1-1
CASSQNPDTEAFF
TGTGCCAGCTCACAAAACCCGGACACTGAAGCTTTCTTT
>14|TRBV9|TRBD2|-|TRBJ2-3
CASSVRGTPDTQYF
TGTGCCAGCAGCGTGCGGGGGACCCCAGATACGCAGTATTTT
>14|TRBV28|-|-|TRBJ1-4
CASSLSQINEKLFF
TGTGCCAGCAGTTTGTCGCAGATTAATGAAAAACTGTTTTTT
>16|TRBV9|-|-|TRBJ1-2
CASSVAGDPGNYGYTF
TGTGCCAGCAGCGTAGCGGGGGACCCGGGGAACTATGGCTACACCTTC
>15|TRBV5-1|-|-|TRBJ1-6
CASSLALGPNSPLHF
TGCGCCAGCAGCTTGGCCCTGGGCCCTAATTCACCCCTCCACTTT
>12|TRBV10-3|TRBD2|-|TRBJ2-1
CATGGANNEQFF
TGTGCCACCGGGGGGGCGAACAATGAGCAGTTCTTC
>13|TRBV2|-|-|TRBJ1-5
CASSDQGSQPQHF
TGTGCCAGCAGTGACCAGGGGAGTCAGCCCCAGCATTTT
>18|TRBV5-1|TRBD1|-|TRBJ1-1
CASSLIHRDRDMNTEAFF
TGCGCCAGCAGCTTGATACACCGGGACAGGGACATGAACACTGAAGCTTTCTTT
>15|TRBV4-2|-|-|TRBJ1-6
CASSQGKEGESPLHF
TGTGCCAGCAGCCAAGGTAAGGAGGGCGAATCACCCCTCCACTTT
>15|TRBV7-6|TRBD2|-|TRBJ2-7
CASSLASGGAHEQYF
TGTGCCAGCAGCTTAGCTAGCGGGGGGGCCCACGAGCAGTACTTC
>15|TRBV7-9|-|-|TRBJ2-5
CASSSPEDGEETQYF
TGTGCCAGCAGCAGCCCGGAGGATGGAGAAGAGACCCAGTACTTC
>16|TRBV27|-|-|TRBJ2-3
CASSPQAGFLKDTQYF
TGTGCCAGCAGCCCTCAAGCAGGGTTTTTAAAGGATACGCAGTATTTT
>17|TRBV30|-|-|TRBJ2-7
CAWSVPETFSGGYEQYF
TGTGCCTGGAGTGTACCTGAGACATTCTCAGGGGGGTACGAGCAGTACTTC
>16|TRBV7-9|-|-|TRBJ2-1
CASSLLSAGGWVEQFF
TGTGCCAGCAGCTTATTGTCGGCAGGGGGGTGGGTTGAGCAGTTCTTC
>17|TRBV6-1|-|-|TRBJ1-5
CASSESGWADSNQPQHF
TGTGCCAGCAGTGAATCTGGATGGGCAGATAGCAATCAGCCCCAGCATTTT
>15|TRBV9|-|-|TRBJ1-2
CASSVDGHHSRTCSF
TGTGCCAGCAGCGTAGATGGACATCACTCCAGAACCTGCTCCTTC
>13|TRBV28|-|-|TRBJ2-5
CASRRIDRETQYF
TGTGCCAGCAGGAGGATTGATAGGGAGACCCAGTACTTC
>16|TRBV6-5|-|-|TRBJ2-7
CASSSRLTSGSYEQYF
TGTGCCAGCAGTTCCAGACTAACTTCGGGGTCATACGAGCAGTACTTC
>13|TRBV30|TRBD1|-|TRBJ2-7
CAWRTGQLYEQYF
TGTGCCTGGAGGACGGGACAGCTCTACGAGCAGTACTTC
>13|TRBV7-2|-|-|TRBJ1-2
CASSFPSNYGYTF
TGTGCCAGCAGCTTCCCATCTAACTATGGCTACACCTTC
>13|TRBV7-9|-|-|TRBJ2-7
CASSFLTAYEQYF
TGTGCCAGCAGCTTTCTGACAGCCTACGAGCAGTACTTC
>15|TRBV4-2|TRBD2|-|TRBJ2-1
CASSPTGLAANEQFF
TGTGCCAGCAGCCCGACGGGACTAGCGGCTAATGAGCAGTTCTTC
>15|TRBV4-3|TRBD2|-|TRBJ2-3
CASSQRTSGADTQYF
TGCGCCAGCAGCCAACGGACTAGCGGGGCAGATACGCAGTATTTT
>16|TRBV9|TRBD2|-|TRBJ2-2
CASSVVAGGRTGELFF
TGTGCCAGCAGCGTAGTCGCGGGGGGCCGGACCGGGGAGCTGTTTTTT
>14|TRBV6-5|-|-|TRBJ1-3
CASSRRLDGNTIYF
TGTGCCAGCAGCCGGCGACTGGATGGAAACACCATATATTTT
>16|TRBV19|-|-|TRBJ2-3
CASSLQQGLSTDTQYF
TGTGCCAGTAGTCTCCAACAGGGCCTGAGCACAGATACGCAGTATTTT
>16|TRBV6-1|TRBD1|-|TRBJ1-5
CASSASTGFPNQPQHF
TGTGCCAGCAGTGCCTCGACAGGGTTTCCAAATCAGCCCCAGCATTTT
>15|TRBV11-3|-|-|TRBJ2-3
CASSLGRGGTDTQYF
TGTGCCAGCAGCTTGGGGCGGGGCGGCACAGATACGCAGTATTTT
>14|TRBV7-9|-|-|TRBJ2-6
CASTLHSGANVLTF
TGTGCCAGCACCTTACATTCTGGGGCCAACGTCCTGACTTTC
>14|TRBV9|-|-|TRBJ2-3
CASSVASGADTQYF
TGTGCCAGCAGCGTCGCGTCCGGGGCAGATACGCAGTATTTT
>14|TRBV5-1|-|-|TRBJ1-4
CASSEFATNEKLFF
TGCGCCAGCAGCGAGTTCGCAACTAATGAAAAACTGTTTTTT
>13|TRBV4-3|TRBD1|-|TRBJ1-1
CASRDRANTEAFF
TGCGCCAGCCGGGACAGAGCGAACACTGAAGCTTTCTTT
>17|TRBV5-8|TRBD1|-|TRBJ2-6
CASSSGQGDSGANVLTF
TGTGCCAGCAGCTCGGGACAGGGCGACTCTGGGGCCAACGTCCTGACTTTC
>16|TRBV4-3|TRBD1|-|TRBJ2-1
CASSQNAGGRYNEQFF
TGCGCCAGCAGCCAGAACGCAGGGGGCCGTTACAATGAGCAGTTCTTC
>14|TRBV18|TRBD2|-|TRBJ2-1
CASSPRGGDNEQFF
TGTGCCAGCTCCCCTCGCGGGGGGGACAATGAGCAGTTCTTC
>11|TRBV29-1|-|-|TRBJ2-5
CSLRQKETQYF
TGCAGCCTTCGACAGAAAGAGACCCAGTACTTC